This is a list of T cell receptor beta chains from one sample in a study of shared clonotypes between healthy human individuals. Clones were sequenced by immunoSEQ multiplex PCR, and TCRdb holds only the in-frame ones, with some missing. The sample contains hundreds of thousands of clones, around 96% of which appear only once. The specimen sequenced was naive CD8+ T cells sorted from blood. The receptors were gathered from a woman aged 30 to 39 in good health. CDR3s include the opening cysteine and the closing phenylalanine or tryptophan. A D gene is named only where the DNA matches it firmly. Size tells how often a clone was seen (once, few, many) or the class of an expanded clone, and some rows leave it out.

cdr3_nt,cdr3_aa,clone_size,d_call,v_call,j_call
TGTGCCAGCAGTTTATGGGCAGGCTCTGGAAACACCATATATTTT,CASSLWAGSGNTIYF,NA,NA,TRBV27,TRBJ1-3
TGTGCCAGCAGCCCCAGGGAATATCCATCAATTGATGGCTACACCTTC,CASSPREYPSIDGYTF,NA,NA,TRBV9,TRBJ1-2
TGTGCCAGTAGCCCCTTACAGCGGAAGCCCTCCACAGATACGCAGTATTTT,CASSPLQRKPSTDTQYF,NA,NA,TRBV19,TRBJ2-3
TGTGCCAGTACGGTTGGCGGTAGCTCCTACAATGAGCAGTTCTTC,CASTVGGSSYNEQFF,NA,NA,TRBV19,TRBJ2-1
TGTGCCAGCAGCAGGGGACTAGCGGGAGGACCTTCCTACGAGCAGTACTTC,CASSRGLAGGPSYEQYF,NA,TRBD2,TRBV7-8,TRBJ2-7
TGCGCCAGCAGCTTGTGGTCCGGGGACAATGAGCAGTTCTTC,CASSLWSGDNEQFF,NA,NA,TRBV5-1,TRBJ2-1
TGTGCCAGTAAGATGCAGGGTCTAGCGGGAGAAATAGGCCACACAGATACGCAGTATTTT,CASKMQGLAGEIGHTDTQYF,NA,TRBD2,TRBV19,TRBJ2-3
TGTGCCAGGACCGGGACAGGGTTTTACGAGCAGTACTTC,CARTGTGFYEQYF,NA,TRBD1,TRBV6-5,TRBJ2-7
TGTGCCTGGGGGGGGACAGGGTCGAGTGAAAAACTGTTTTTT,CAWGGTGSSEKLFF,NA,TRBD1,TRBV30,TRBJ1-4
TGTGCCAGCAGCTTCGTGGGAGGCCCCTTTAGCACAGATACGCAGTATTTT,CASSFVGGPFSTDTQYF,NA,NA,TRBV7-9,TRBJ2-3
TGTGCCAGCAGGGAGCTTACTAGCGGGAGTTACGAGCAGTACTTC,CASRELTSGSYEQYF,NA,TRBD2,TRBV2,TRBJ2-7
TGTGCCAGCAGTTTTCAGGGACTAGCGGCAATGGATGAGCAGTTCTTC,CASSFQGLAAMDEQFF,NA,TRBD2,TRBV27,TRBJ2-1
TGTGCCAGCAGCGTAGCGAGGGGCGGCTACACCTTC,CASSVARGGYTF,NA,NA,TRBV9,TRBJ1-2
TGTGCCAGCAGCCTAGACTTTTCTGGGGGATCCTGGGCCGAGCAGTACTTC,CASSLDFSGGSWAEQYF,NA,NA,TRBV11-2,TRBJ2-7
TGTGCCACTGGGGGGTGGACTAGCGGGAGTGAGACCCAGTACTTC,CATGGWTSGSETQYF,NA,TRBD2,TRBV7-9,TRBJ2-5
TGTGCCAGCAGTTTCTCTAGCGGTTCCTACGAGCAGTACTTC,CASSFSSGSYEQYF,NA,TRBD2,TRBV6-6,TRBJ2-7
TGTGCCAGCATGCCTAGCGGGATCACAGATACGCAGTATTTT,CASMPSGITDTQYF,once,TRBD2,TRBV7-9,TRBJ2-3
TGTGCCAGCAGTGAAAGCGGGACAGTTTCCTACGAGCAGTACTTC,CASSESGTVSYEQYF,NA,NA,TRBV2,TRBJ2-7
TGTGCCAGCAGTTTATCAGTTGGGTTGGGTTACGAGCAGTACTTC,CASSLSVGLGYEQYF,NA,NA,TRBV28,TRBJ2-7
TGCAGTGCTAGTAGTCAGCTCGAGCAGTACTTC,CSASSQLEQYF,NA,NA,TRBV20-1,TRBJ2-7
TGTGCCACCAGCAGAGATAGGGGCTACAATGAGCAGTTCTTC,CATSRDRGYNEQFF,NA,NA,TRBV15,TRBJ2-1
TGTGCCAGCCAGCGGGAGTTTTACAATGAGCAGTTCTTC,CASQREFYNEQFF,NA,TRBD2,TRBV19,TRBJ2-1